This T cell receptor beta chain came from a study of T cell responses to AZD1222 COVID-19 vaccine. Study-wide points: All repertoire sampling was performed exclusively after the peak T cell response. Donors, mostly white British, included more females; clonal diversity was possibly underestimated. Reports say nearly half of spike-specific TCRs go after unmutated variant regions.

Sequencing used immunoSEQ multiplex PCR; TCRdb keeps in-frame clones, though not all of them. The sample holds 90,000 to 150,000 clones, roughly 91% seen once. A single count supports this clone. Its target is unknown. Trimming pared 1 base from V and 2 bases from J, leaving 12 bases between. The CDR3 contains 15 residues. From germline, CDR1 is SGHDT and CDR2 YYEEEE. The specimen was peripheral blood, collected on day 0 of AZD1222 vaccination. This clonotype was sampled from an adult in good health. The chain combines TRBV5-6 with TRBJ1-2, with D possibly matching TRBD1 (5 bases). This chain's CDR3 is CASSLNGGVNYGYTF. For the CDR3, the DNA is TGTGCCAGCAGCTTGAATGGAGGGGTCAACTATGGCTACACCTTC.